What follows are 20 T cell receptor beta chains derived from one specimen sequenced in a study of CXCR3-negative and CXCR3-positive naive CD8 T cells. UMI-tagged TRB cDNA libraries were built via 5' RACE. TCRdb re-called the 5' RACE reads and gives one entry per CDR3 protein, without DNA. The sample has 45,000 to 70,000 distinct CDR3 sequences. The sequencing sample was made of memory CD8+ T cells from blood. All receptors come from a human donor in good health. Some clones in this sample may be carry-over from other donors' samples.

The V and J genes are TRBV12-3 or TRBV12-4 and TRBJ1-5; TCRdb's assignment of TRBD1 cannot be checked, as there is no DNA. There are 16 residues in the CDR3. CDR3: CASSLRWTGSNQPQHF.

The chain employs TRBV7-8 and TRBJ1-1. CDR3 length equals 14 residues. The germline V gene has CDR1 SGHVS and CDR2 FQNEAQ. The CDR3 here is CASSLVQSNTEAFF.

The CDR3 spells CASSLAVGAEAFF. The genes are TRBV7-9 and TRBJ1-1. The germline gives CDR1 SEHNR, CDR2 FQNEAQ (reference sequence). The length of the CDR3 is 13 residues.

This chain uses TRBV7-8 with TRBJ2-1. This CDR3 contains 12 residues. The germline CDR1 and CDR2 sequences are SGHVS and FQNEAQ. The CDR3 protein is CASSLDVDEQFF.

The genes are TRBV9 and TRBJ2-1; TCRdb returns TRBD1, unconfirmable since there is no DNA. The CDR3 spans 14 residues. Germline V gene sequence: CDR1 SGDLS, CDR2 YYNGEE. The CDR3 loop reads CASSTGQVSNEQFF. Full variable domain (remainder filled in from reference TRBV9 and TRBJ2-1): DSGVTQTPKHLITATGQRVTLRCSPRSGDLSVYWYQQSLDQGLQFLIQYYNGEERAKGNILERFSAQQFPDLHSELNLSSLELGDSALYFCASSTGQVSNEQFFGPGTRLTVL.

The rearrangement joins TRBV20-1 to TRBJ2-7. The CDR3 length is 13 residues. The germline gives CDR1 DFQATT, CDR2 SNEGSKA (reference sequence). The CDR3 sequence: CSAQPRISYEQYF.

This CDR3 reads CASSRDTFKNIQYF. The chain links TRBV3-2 to TRBJ2-4. TRBV3-2 is tagged as a pseudogene. The CDR3 is 14 amino acids.

The chain carries TRBV29-1 and TRBJ2-1; TCRdb reports TRBD1, a call that lacks DNA to check it against. CDR3 length: 11 residues. Germline CDR1 is SQVTM and CDR2 is ANQGSEA. CDR3 loop: CSGDRGNEQFF.

V is TRBV7-9 and J is TRBJ2-4. CDR3 size: 13 residues. Germline CDR1 and CDR2: SEHNR and FQNEAQ (reference sequence). The CDR3: CASLNYDENIQYF.

The genes are TRBV20-1 and TRBJ2-3; TCRdb returns TRBD1, unconfirmable since there is no DNA. The CDR3 has 15 residues. Germline V gives CDR1 DFQATT, CDR2 SNEGSKA (reference sequence). The CDR3 is CSAILQGETGDTQYF.

J is TRBJ2-7 and V is TRBV7-2; TCRdb reports TRBD1, a call that lacks DNA to check it against. The CDR3 is 13 amino acids. Germline assignment: CDR1 SGHTA and CDR2 FQGNSA. The CDR3 sequence: CASSLLGPGEQYF.

This chain uses TRBV4-3 with TRBJ1-6; TCRdb proposes TRBD1, but this gene call is untestable without DNA. The germline V gene has CDR1 LGHNA and CDR2 YSLEER. The CDR3 spans 15 residues. Here the CDR3 reads CASSQETGVNSPLHF.

This rearrangement joins TRBV28 to TRBJ1-1. The CDR3 is 13 residues long. Germline-derived CDR1 and CDR2 are MDHEN and SYDVKM. The CDR3 protein is CASSLSRVTEAFF. The full variable domain, with the rest looked up from reference TRBV28 and TRBJ1-1, is DVKVTQSSRYLVKRTGEKVFLECVQDMDHENMFWYRQDPGLGLRLIYFSYDVKMKEKGDIPEGYSVSREKKERFSLILESASTNQTSMYLCASSLSRVTEAFFGQGTRLTVV.

The chain is built from TRBV7-6 and TRBJ2-7. The CDR3 is made up of 14 amino acids. The germline gives CDR1 SGHVS, CDR2 FNYEAQ. The chain's CDR3 is CASSQDWSSYEQYF. The complete variable domain, with remaining parts taken from reference TRBV7-6 and TRBJ2-7, reads GAGVSQSPRYKVTKRGQDVALRCDPISGHVSLYWYRQALGQGPEFLTYFNYEAQQDKSGLPNDRFSAERPEGSISTLTIQRTEQRDSAMYRCASSQDWSSYEQYFGPGTRLTVT.

The chain combines TRBV7-8 with TRBJ2-7. Per germline, CDR1 SGHVS and CDR2 FQNEAQ. The CDR3 spans 11 residues. The CDR3 region is CASSHFYEQYF.

CDR3 loop: CATSDFPDEGGLGEQFF. This chain links TRBV24-1 with TRBJ2-1; the D gene TCRdb calls, TRBD2, cannot be checked with no DNA. Per germline, CDR1 KGHDR and CDR2 SFDVKD. This CDR3 comprises 17 residues.

The V call is TRBV20-1, the J call TRBJ1-1; the TCRdb call, TRBD1, lacks DNA for checking. Germline V gene sequence: CDR1 DFQATT, CDR2 SNEGSKA (reference sequence). The CDR3 has 13 residues. CDR3 sequence: CSAPDRVNTEAFF.

V gene TRBV14 combines with J gene TRBJ1-4; the D gene TCRdb calls, TRBD1, cannot be checked with no DNA. The CDR3 contains 13 residues. Germline V gene sequence: CDR1 SGHDN, CDR2 FVKESK. The CDR3 region is CASSLMTGEKLFF. Supplemented by reference TRBV14 and TRBJ1-4, the full variable domain reads EAGVTQFPSHSVIEKGQTVTLRCDPISGHDNLYWYRRVMGKEIKFLLHFVKESKQDESGMPNNRFLAERTGGTYSTLKVQPAELEDSGVYFCASSLMTGEKLFFGSGTQLSVL.

This rearrangement joins TRBV27 to TRBJ1-1; TCRdb indicates TRBD1, and absent DNA this call remains unverified. The CDR3 sequence is 14 residues long. Germline V lookup: CDR1 MNHEY, CDR2 SMNVEV (reference sequence). CDR3 amino acids: CASSLWAGITEAFF.

The chain has TRBV28 and TRBJ2-7. The CDR3 is 16 amino acids. Looked up from germline, CDR1 is MDHEN and CDR2 is SYDVKM. The CDR3 sequence is CASSLFGVSVRYEQYF.